The next 22 T cell receptor beta chains were all read from a single sample in a study of T cells in Graves' hyperthyroidism and ophthalmopathy. The CDR3 regions of TCR beta were amplified from RNA transcripts. Initially, a first-round RT-PCR of the TCR CDR3 employed the HTBI primer set. TCRdb re-derived calls from the multiplex PCR reads in MiXCR, one entry per CDR3 protein. The table includes around 450,000 distinct CDR3 sequences, more than 15% detected once. The sample comprised blood. Receptors were obtained from a woman aged 18-30 years with Graves' hyperthyroidism.

This clonotype was seen many times. The chain uses TRBV6-5 and TRBJ1-2, with 7 bases that match TRBD1. CDR3 length: 16 residues. Germline V CDR1 and CDR2: MNHEY, SVGAGI. Unmatched junction bases numbered 13, after V lost 0 bases and J lost 9 bases. CDR3 in amino acids: CASSYSSPNRGFRYTF. The CDR3, as DNA: TGTGCCAGCAGTTACTCGTCTCCGAACAGGGGATTCCGCTACACCTTC.

This clonotype was detected ten times or more. The chain uses TRBV10-1 and TRBJ2-2, with 13 bases that match TRBD2. The CDR3 spans 19 residues. The germline V gene has CDR1 WNHNN and CDR2 SYGVQD (reference sequence). V shed 4 bases, J shed 0 bases, and the junction held 8 bases outside the gene matches. The CDR3 sequence: CASSGPGLAGSTNTGELFF. CDR3 DNA sequence: TGCGCCAGCAGTGGGCCGGGACTAGCGGGATCTACGAACACCGGGGAGCTGTTTTTT.

The chain employs TRBV6-2 or TRBV6-3 and TRBJ1-5; D call uncertain. Trimming shortened V by 2 bases and J by 7 bases, and 6 bases separated the two germline ends. Germline V CDR1 and CDR2: MNHEY, SVGEGT. This CDR3 is built from 12 residues. As DNA, the CDR3 is TGTGCCAGCAGTTACCAGAAGCAGCCCCAGCATTTT. Encoded protein: CASSYQKQPQHF.

On this clonotype itself: A read error may be the cause here, since a much bigger clone is one base away. The chain carries TRBV20-1 and TRBJ1-1; possible D gene TRBD1, 6 bases. This CDR3 region has 14 residues. Germline-derived CDR1 and CDR2 are DFQATT and SNEGSKA (reference sequence). The DNA for the CDR3 is TGCGGTGCTAGTCACGGACAGACCTCCACTGAAGCTTTCTTT. Translated: CGASHGQTSTEAFF.

The CDR3 is CSAGGGRTGRREETQYF. In nucleotides, the CDR3 is TGCAGTGCCGGAGGGGGAAGGACAGGGCGAAGGGAAGAGACCCAGTACTTC. The chain combines TRBV20-1 with TRBJ2-5, with 8 bases identical to TRBD1. V lost 6 bases to trimming and J lost 3 bases; unmatched junction nucleotides: 18. This CDR3 spans 17 amino acids. Germline V CDR1 and CDR2: DFQATT, SNEGSKA (reference sequence).

V is TRBV12-5 and J is TRBJ2-3, with 12 bases that match TRBD2. CDR3 length: 23 amino acids. Germline lookup yields CDR1 LGHNT and CDR2 FRNRAP. The trim removed 1 base at V and 0 bases at J, leaving 20 bases unmatched. The CDR3 sequence: CASGLALGQGLLAGGPSTDTQYF. CDR3 in DNA: TGTGCTAGTGGTTTGGCCTTGGGACAGGGGTTACTAGCGGGAGGCCCTAGCACAGATACGCAGTATTTT.

The rearrangement links TRBV7-9 to TRBJ1-4, with 7 bases fitting TRBD1. The CDR3 has 15 amino acids. The germline V gene has CDR1 SEHNR and CDR2 FQNEAQ (reference sequence). V was clipped by 5 bases and J by 7 bases; unmatched bases: 10. The CDR3 bases are TGTGCCAGCAGCGGAAGGGGAGGGGGCGGTGAAAAACTGTTTTTT. The encoded protein is CASSGRGGGGEKLFF. The complete variable domain, with remaining parts taken from reference TRBV7-9 and TRBJ1-4, reads DTGVSQNPRHKITKRGQNVTFRCDPISEHNRLYWYRQTLGQGPEFLTYFQNEAQLEKSRLLSDRFSAERPKGSFSTLEIQRTEQGDSAMYLCASSGRGGGGEKLFFGSGTQLSVL.

J is TRBJ2-6 and V is TRBV5-6; D not resolved. Germline lookup yields CDR1 SGHDT and CDR2 YYEEEE. This CDR3 has 17 residues. Trimming took off 2 bases at V and 0 bases at J, with 12 bases between the two ends. The CDR3 DNA is TGTGCCAGCAGCTTAGGCTTTCGTCGCTCTGGGGCCAACGTCCTGACTTTC. Translation: CASSLGFRRSGANVLTF.

The table lists this clonotype with a few counts. One base away lies a much larger clone, so this may be a sequencing read error. The chain is built from TRBV28 and TRBJ2-7, with 10 bases that match TRBD1. Germline-derived CDR1 and CDR2 are MDHEN and SYDVKM. V trimming: 7 bases; J trimming: 3 bases; junction bases outside the gene matches: 6. The CDR3 sequence is 14 residues long. The CDR3, as DNA: TGTGCCAGCACTCTGACAGGGGGCGGCTACGAGCAGTACTTC. It translates to CASTLTGGGYEQYF.

This clonotype was seen repeatedly, ten times or more. This rearrangement joins TRBV2 to TRBJ1-1, with 7 nucleotides matching TRBD1. The germline V gene encodes CDR1 SNHLY and CDR2 FYNNEI. The CDR3 spans 13 residues. Trimming took 9 bases from V and 1 from J; bases not matched to a gene: 5. DNA for the CDR3: TGTGCCAGTAACCGGGACAGGAACACTGAAGCTTTCTTT. It yields the protein CASNRDRNTEAFF.

This clonotype has a count of ten or more. The chain couples TRBV5-1 to TRBJ2-7; the D call may be TRBD1 or TRBD2 (5 bases each). Trimming removed 3 bases from V and 1 base from J, with 11 bases in between. The CDR3 is 14 amino acids. Germline V gives CDR1 SGHRS, CDR2 YFSETQ. The CDR3 here is CASSWDLKSYEQYF. CDR3 bases: TGCGCCAGCAGCTGGGACCTTAAGTCCTACGAGCAGTACTTC. The full variable domain, rest sourced from reference TRBV5-1 and TRBJ2-7, is KAGVTQTPRYLIKTRGQQVTLSCSPISGHRSVSWYQQTPGQGLQFLFEYFSETQRNKGNFPGRFSGRQFSNSRSEMNVSTLELGDSALYLCASSWDLKSYEQYFGPGTRLTVT.

The J gene is TRBJ2-5, the V gene TRBV5-1; the D gene is possibly TRBD1 (5 bases). CDR1 and CDR2 (germline): SGHRS, YFSETQ. V lost 0 bases, J lost 5 bases, and 8 bases lay in between. This CDR3 has 13 amino acids. The CDR3 DNA sequence: TGCGCCAGCAGCTTGGCACCAGGGGAGACCCAGTACTTC. Amino acids: CASSLAPGETQYF. The variable domain in full, with the rest retrieved from reference TRBV5-1 and TRBJ2-5, is KAGVTQTPRYLIKTRGQQVTLSCSPISGHRSVSWYQQTPGQGLQFLFEYFSETQRNKGNFPGRFSGRQFSNSRSEMNVSTLELGDSALYLCASSLAPGETQYFGPGTRLLVL.

This clonotype was counted ten times or more. The gene calls are TRBV6-2 or TRBV6-3 and TRBJ2-5; 8 nucleotides agree with TRBD1. CDR1 is MNHEY, CDR2 SVGEGT, per germline. This CDR3 comprises 16 residues. Trimming took 6 bases from V and 5 from J; bases not matched to a gene: 14. For the CDR3, the DNA is TGTGCCAGCAGGCCCGGGACAGGAATATTTCGGGAGACCCAGTACTTC. It is translated as CASRPGTGIFRETQYF.

This chain uses TRBV6-1 with TRBJ1-5, with unresolved D. Germline values: CDR1 MNHNS, CDR2 SASEGT. V was clipped by 5 bases and J by 7 bases, with 12 bases between them. The CDR3 contains 13 residues. The CDR3 nucleotides are TGTGCCAGCAGTAGGGTTAGGGAGCAGCCCCAGCATTTT. It specifies CASSRVREQPQHF.

The gene calls are TRBV24-1 and TRBJ2-2; 12 nucleotides agree with TRBD2. Germline-derived CDR1 and CDR2 are KGHDR and SFDVKD. V was clipped by 4 bases and J by 7 bases; unmatched bases: 12. CDR3 length: 18 residues. The CDR3 is CATSDRGSLAGGYGELFF. As DNA, the CDR3 is TGTGCCACCAGTGACCGCGGAAGCCTAGCGGGAGGGTACGGGGAGCTGTTTTTT.

This clonotype was found a few times. This chain uses TRBV7-2 with TRBJ2-3; D may be TRBD2 (7 bases). The CDR3 runs 13 residues. V was cut by 5 bases and J by 6 bases, with 12 bases left in between. Germline V gives CDR1 SGHTA, CDR2 FQGNSA. The CDR3 reads CASSRRGGDTQYF. The CDR3 DNA is TGTGCCAGCAGCCGACGCGGGGGCGATACGCAGTATTTT.

In this sample, this clonotype turned up many times. The CDR3 DNA is TGTGCCAGCAGCTTCCCCGGGGGGACCCAGTACTTC. Translation gives CASSFPGGTQYF. The rearrangement uses TRBV7-2 and TRBJ2-5; D possibly corresponds to TRBD2 (6 bases). The ends were cut back, 3 bases at V and 7 bases at J, with 9 bases in the middle. CDR3 length: 12 amino acids. The germline gives CDR1 SGHTA, CDR2 FQGNSA. Together with reference TRBV7-2 and TRBJ2-5, the CDR3 gives the full variable domain: GAGVSQSPSNKVTEKGKDVELRCDPISGHTALYWYRQSLGQGLEFLIYFQGNSAPDKSGLPSDRFSAERTGGSVSTLTIQRTQQEDSAVYLCASSFPGGTQYFGPGTRLLVL.

V is TRBV6-4 and J is TRBJ2-7; no clear D. CDR1 and CDR2 from the germline V gene are MRHNA and SNTAGT. V lost 8 bases and J lost 4, with 9 bases in between. The CDR3 is 11 amino acids. CDR3 bases: TGTGCCAGCGGTATTGGATACGAGCAGTACTTC. This sequence encodes CASGIGYEQYF.

This clonotype has ten or more counts. The J gene is TRBJ1-1, the V gene TRBV19; D is unclear. The CDR3 totals 15 residues. Between the trimmed V and J ends, which lost 5 bases and 0 bases, there was a span of 13 bases. Germline V gives CDR1 LNHDA, CDR2 SQIVND (reference sequence). The CDR3 protein is CASSPRRVLNTEAFF. CDR3 DNA sequence: TGTGCCAGTAGTCCCCGTCGGGTCCTGAACACTGAAGCTTTCTTT.

The chain has TRBV6-2 or TRBV6-3 and TRBJ2-6; D ambiguous. CDR1 is MNHEY and CDR2 is SVGEGT in the germline V gene. The CDR3 extends over 15 amino acids. V shed 0 bases and J shed 0 bases, with 3 bases lying between them. The CDR3 protein is CASSYSSSGANVLTF. CDR3 nucleotides: TGTGCCAGCAGTTACTCGAGCTCTGGGGCCAACGTCCTGACTTTC.

This clonotype was seen ten or more times. The chain combines TRBV5-5 with TRBJ2-5; 11 bases map to TRBD2. With V trimmed by 0 bases and J by 4 bases, 5 bases remained unmatched. Looked up from germline, CDR1 is SGHKS and CDR2 is YYEKEE (reference sequence). This CDR3 has 16 amino acids. As DNA, the CDR3 is TGTGCCAGCAGCTTGGCTCTAGCGGGGGGCGGAGAGACCCAGTACTTC. Protein sequence: CASSLALAGGGETQYF. Variable domain in full (rest from reference TRBV5-5 and TRBJ2-5): DAGVTQSPTHLIKTRGQQVTLRCSPISGHKSVSWYQQVLGQGPQFIFQYYEKEERGRGNFPDRFSARQFPNYSSELNVNALLLGDSALYLCASSLALAGGGETQYFGPGTRLLVL.

This clonotype was seen a few times. The V call is TRBV10-3, the J call TRBJ2-3; possible D gene TRBD2, 6 bases. Deletions cut 1 base from V and 0 bases from J, with 11 bases between. CDR1 is ENHRY, CDR2 SYGVKD, per germline. The CDR3 runs to 16 residues. For the CDR3, the DNA is TGTGCCATCAGTGAGTTTAGCGGTAGGAGCACAGATACGCAGTATTTT. Encoded protein: CAISEFSGRSTDTQYF.